Only a few counts were recorded for the clone carrying this T cell receptor beta chain. The sample originates from a study of Graves' ophthalmopathy and Graves' hyperthyroidism. TCR beta CDR3 amplification used RNA transcripts. Second-round multiplex PCR followed a first-round RT-PCR using HTBI primers. TCRdb called the multiplex PCR reads again in MiXCR, with one record for every CDR3 protein. The table has almost 750,000 distinct CDR3 sequences, around 40% seen once; the top ten hold 44%. This sequence was found in an adult man with Graves' ophthalmopathy. Sequenced sample: peripheral blood.

The CDR3 region is CASSHSGVAYEQYF. DNA for the CDR3: TGTGCCAGCAGCCATAGCGGGGTCGCCTACGAGCAGTACTTC. This chain connects TRBV2 to TRBJ2-7; 8 bases fit TRBD2. This CDR3 has 14 residues. Germline loops: CDR1 SNHLY, CDR2 FYNNEI. The ends lost 6 bases at V and 2 bases at J; junction bases unmatched: 6.